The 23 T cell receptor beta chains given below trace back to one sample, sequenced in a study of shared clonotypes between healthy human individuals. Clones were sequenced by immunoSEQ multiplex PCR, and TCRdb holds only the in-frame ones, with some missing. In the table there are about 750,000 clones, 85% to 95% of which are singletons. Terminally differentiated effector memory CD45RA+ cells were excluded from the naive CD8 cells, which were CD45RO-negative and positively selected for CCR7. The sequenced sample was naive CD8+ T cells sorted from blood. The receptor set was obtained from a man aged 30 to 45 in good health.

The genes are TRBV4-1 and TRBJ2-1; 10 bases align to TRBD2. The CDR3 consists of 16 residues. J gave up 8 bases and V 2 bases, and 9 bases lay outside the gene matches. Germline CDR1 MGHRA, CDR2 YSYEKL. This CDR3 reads CASSQLPAGGRYEQFF. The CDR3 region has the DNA TGCGCCAGCAGCCAACTACCAGCGGGAGGGAGGTATGAGCAGTTCTTC.

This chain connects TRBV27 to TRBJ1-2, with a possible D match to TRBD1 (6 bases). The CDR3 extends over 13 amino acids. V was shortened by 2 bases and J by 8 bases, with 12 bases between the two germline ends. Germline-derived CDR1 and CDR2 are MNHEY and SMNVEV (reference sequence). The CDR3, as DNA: TGTGCCAGCAGTTTAATGGGGGGCGCGGGCTACACCTTC. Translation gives CASSLMGGAGYTF.

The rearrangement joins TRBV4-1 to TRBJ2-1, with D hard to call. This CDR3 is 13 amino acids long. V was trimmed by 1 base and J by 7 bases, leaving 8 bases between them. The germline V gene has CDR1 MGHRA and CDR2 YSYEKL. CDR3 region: CASSQVGPNEQFF. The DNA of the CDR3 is TGCGCCAGCAGCCAAGTCGGTCCAAATGAGCAGTTCTTC.

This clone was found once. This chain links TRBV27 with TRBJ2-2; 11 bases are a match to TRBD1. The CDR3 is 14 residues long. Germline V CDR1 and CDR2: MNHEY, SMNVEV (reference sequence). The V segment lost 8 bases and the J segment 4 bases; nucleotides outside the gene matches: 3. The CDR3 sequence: CASGQGAGTGELFF. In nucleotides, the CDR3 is TGTGCCAGCGGACAGGGGGCTGGCACCGGGGAGCTGTTTTTT.

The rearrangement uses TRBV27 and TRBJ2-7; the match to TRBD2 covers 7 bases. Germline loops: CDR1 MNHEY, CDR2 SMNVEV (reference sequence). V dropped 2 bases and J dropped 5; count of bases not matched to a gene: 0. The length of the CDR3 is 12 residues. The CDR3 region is CASSLGTNEQYF. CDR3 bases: TGTGCCAGCAGTTTAGGGACTAACGAGCAGTACTTC.

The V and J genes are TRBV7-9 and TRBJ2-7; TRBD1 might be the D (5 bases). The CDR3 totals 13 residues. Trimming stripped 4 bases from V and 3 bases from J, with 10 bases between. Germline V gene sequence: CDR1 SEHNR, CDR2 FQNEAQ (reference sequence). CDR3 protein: CASSSDTGYEQYF. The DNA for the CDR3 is TGTGCCAGCAGCTCGGACACGGGCTACGAGCAGTACTTC.

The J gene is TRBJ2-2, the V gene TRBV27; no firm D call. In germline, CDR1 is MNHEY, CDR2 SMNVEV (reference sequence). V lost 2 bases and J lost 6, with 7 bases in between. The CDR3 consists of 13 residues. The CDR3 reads CASSLGTSGELFF. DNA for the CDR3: TGTGCCAGCAGTTTAGGCACTTCCGGGGAGCTGTTTTTT.

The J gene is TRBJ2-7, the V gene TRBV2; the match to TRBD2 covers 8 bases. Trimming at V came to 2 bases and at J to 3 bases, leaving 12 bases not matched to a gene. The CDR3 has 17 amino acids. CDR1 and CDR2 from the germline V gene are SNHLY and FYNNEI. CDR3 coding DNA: TGTGCCAGCAGTGAAAGGCCCGGACTAGCAGGTATCTACGAGCAGTACTTC. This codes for CASSERPGLAGIYEQYF.

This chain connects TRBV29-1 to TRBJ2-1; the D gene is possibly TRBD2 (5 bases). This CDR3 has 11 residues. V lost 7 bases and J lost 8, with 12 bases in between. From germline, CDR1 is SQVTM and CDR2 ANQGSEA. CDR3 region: CSAPTSYEQFF. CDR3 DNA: TGCAGCGCTCCAACTAGTTATGAGCAGTTCTTC.

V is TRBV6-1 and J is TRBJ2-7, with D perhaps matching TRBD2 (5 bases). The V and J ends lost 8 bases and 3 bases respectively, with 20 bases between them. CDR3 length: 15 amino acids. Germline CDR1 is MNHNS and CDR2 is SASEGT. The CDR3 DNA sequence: TGTGCCAGCCGACCGGGGAGCGCGGTCATCTACGAGCAGTACTTC. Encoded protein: CASRPGSAVIYEQYF.

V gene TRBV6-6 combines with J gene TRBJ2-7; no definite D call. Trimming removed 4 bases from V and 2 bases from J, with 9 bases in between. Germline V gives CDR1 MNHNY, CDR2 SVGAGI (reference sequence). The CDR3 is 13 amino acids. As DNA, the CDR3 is TGTGCCAGCAGTTTCCACAGAACCTACGAGCAGTACTTC. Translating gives CASSFHRTYEQYF.

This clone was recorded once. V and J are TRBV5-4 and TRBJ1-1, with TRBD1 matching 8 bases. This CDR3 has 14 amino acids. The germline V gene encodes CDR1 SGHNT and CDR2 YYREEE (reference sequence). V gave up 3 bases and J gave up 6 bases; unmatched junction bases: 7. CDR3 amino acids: CASSWTTGVSEAFF. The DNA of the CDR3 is TGTGCCAGCAGCTGGACGACAGGGGTTTCTGAAGCTTTCTTT.

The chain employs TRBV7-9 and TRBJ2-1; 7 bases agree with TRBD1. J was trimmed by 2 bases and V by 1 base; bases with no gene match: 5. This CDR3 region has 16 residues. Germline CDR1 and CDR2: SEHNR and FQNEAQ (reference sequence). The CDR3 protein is CASSLGTGSAYNEQFF. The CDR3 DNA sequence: TGTGCCAGCAGCTTAGGGACAGGATCTGCCTACAATGAGCAGTTCTTC.

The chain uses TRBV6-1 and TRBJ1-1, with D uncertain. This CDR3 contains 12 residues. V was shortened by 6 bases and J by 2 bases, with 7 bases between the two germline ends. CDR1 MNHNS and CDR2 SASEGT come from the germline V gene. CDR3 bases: TGTGCCAGCAGCGTTGGTAACACTGAAGCTTTCTTT. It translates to CASSVGNTEAFF.

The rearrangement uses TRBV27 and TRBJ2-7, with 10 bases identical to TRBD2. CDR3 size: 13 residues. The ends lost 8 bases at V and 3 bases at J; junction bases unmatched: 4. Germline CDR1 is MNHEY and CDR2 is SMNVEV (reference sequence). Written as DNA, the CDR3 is TGTGCCAGCTCAGCGGGAGGGATCTACGAGCAGTACTTC. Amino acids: CASSAGGIYEQYF.

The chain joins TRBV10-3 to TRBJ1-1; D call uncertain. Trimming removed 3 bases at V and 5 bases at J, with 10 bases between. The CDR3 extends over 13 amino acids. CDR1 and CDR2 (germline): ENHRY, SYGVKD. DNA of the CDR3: TGTGCCATCAGTGAATATCTGGGGACTGAAGCTTTCTTT. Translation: CAISEYLGTEAFF.

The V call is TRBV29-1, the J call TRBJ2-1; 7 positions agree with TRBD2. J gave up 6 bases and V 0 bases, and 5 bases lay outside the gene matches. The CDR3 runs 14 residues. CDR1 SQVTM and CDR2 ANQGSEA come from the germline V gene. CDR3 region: CSVEDRGGPNEQFF. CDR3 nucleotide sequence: TGCAGCGTTGAAGACCGCGGGGGACCCAATGAGCAGTTCTTC.

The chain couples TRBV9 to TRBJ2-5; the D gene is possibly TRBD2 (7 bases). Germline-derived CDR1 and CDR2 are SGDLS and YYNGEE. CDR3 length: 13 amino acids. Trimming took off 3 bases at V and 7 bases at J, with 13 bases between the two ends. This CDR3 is CASSEEGEGTQYF. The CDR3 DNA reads TGTGCCAGCAGCGAAGAGGGGGAGGGGACCCAGTACTTC.

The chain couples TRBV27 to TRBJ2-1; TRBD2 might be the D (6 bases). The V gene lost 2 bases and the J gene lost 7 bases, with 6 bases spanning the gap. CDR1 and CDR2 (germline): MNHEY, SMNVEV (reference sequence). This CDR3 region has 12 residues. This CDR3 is CASSLGTNEQFF. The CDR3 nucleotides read TGTGCCAGCAGTTTAGGGACTAATGAGCAGTTCTTC.

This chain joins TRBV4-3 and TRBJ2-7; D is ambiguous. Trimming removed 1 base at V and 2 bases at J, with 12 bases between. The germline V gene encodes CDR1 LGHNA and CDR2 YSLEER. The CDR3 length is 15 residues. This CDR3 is CASSQGMGWPYEQYF. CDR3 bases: TGCGCCAGCAGCCAAGGCATGGGGTGGCCCTACGAGCAGTACTTC.

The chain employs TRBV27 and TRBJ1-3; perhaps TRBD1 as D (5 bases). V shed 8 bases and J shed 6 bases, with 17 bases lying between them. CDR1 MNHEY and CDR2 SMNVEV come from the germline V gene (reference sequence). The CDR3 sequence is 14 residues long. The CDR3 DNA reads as TGTGCCAGCGGTCGGGTTGGGGCGGAAAACACCATATATTTT. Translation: CASGRVGAENTIYF.

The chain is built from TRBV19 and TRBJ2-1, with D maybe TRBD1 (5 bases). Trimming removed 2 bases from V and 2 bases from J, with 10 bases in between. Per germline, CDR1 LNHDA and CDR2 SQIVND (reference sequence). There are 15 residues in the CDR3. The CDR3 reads CASSITQTAYNEQFF. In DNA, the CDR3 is TGTGCCAGTAGTATAACCCAGACAGCCTACAATGAGCAGTTCTTC.

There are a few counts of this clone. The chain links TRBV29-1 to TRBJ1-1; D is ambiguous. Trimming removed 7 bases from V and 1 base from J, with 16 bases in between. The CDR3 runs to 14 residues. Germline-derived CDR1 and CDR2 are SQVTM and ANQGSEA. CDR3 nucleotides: TGCAGCGCGGCCTTGGTCCAGGAGAACACTGAAGCTTTCTTT. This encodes CSAALVQENTEAFF.